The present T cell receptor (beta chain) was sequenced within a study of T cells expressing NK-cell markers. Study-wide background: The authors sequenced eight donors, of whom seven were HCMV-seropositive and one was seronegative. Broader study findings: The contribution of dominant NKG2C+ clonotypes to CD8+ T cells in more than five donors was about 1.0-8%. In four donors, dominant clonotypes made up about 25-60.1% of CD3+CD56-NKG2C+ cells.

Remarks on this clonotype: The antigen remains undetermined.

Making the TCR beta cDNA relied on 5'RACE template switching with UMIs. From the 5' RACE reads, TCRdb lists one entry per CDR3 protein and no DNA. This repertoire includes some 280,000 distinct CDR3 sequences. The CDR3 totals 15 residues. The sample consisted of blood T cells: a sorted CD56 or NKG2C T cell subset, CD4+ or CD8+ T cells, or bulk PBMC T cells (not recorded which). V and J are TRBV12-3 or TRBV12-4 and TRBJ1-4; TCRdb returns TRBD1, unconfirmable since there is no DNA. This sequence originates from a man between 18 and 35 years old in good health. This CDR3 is CASSPNLQGSEKLFF.